The clone carrying this TCR beta chain is a singleton in its sample. Measured with immunoSEQ multiplex PCR; TCRdb has only the in-frame clones, and not every one. The data contain around 240,000 clones, 86% of them singletons. The sample is drawn from a study of blood T cell repertoires in COVID-19. Study-level background: The United States, Italy and Spain were the sources of the acute and convalescent COVID-19 samples.

V was cut by 3 bases and J by 4 bases, with 10 bases left in between. Germline values: CDR1 SGHTA, CDR2 FQGTGA. The CDR3 sequence is 14 residues long. The receptor's source is a woman aged 50 to 60 who had recovered from COVID-19. Input material: PBMCs or T cells enriched from blood (not recorded which). The chain has TRBV7-3 and TRBJ2-1, with D perhaps matching TRBD2 (5 bases). CDR3 loop: CASSLDSNYNEQFF. CDR3 coding DNA: TGTGCCAGCAGCTTGGACTCTAATTACAATGAGCAGTTCTTC. The complete variable domain, with remaining parts taken from reference TRBV7-3 and TRBJ2-1, reads GAGVSQTPSNKVTEKGKYVELRCDPISGHTALYWYRQSLGQGPEFLIYFQGTGAADDSGLPNDRFFAVRPEGSVSTLKIQRTERGDSAVYLCASSLDSNYNEQFFGPGTRLTVL.